Below, 18 T cell receptor beta chains from the same sample are listed, as sequenced in a study of cytomegalovirus exposure and HLA in healthy donors. Researchers ran the PCR with 60 Vbeta and 13 Jbeta primers. Measured with immunoSEQ multiplex PCR; TCRdb has only the in-frame clones, and not every one. The listing records around 100,000 clones. The sample taken for sequencing was PBMCs. The source is a woman aged 25 to 39 in good health and CMV-seronegative.

The chain combines TRBV2 with TRBJ2-3, with 7 bases aligning to TRBD1. Trimming removed 6 bases from V and 3 bases from J; junction bases left unmatched: 12. The CDR3 spans 16 residues. The germline gives CDR1 SNHLY, CDR2 FYNNEI. CDR3 nucleotide sequence: TGTGCCAGCAGATTCGACAGGGTGGGTGGAACAGATACGCAGTATTTT. It encodes CASRFDRVGGTDTQYF.

The rearrangement uses TRBV10-3 and TRBJ1-6; perhaps TRBD1 as D (6 bases). Per germline, CDR1 ENHRY and CDR2 SYGVKD. This CDR3 spans 13 amino acids. Trimming removed 7 bases at V and 4 bases at J, with 8 bases between. The CDR3 bases are TGTGCCATCAACACAGGGTATAATTCACCCCTCCACTTT. Amino acids: CAINTGYNSPLHF.

The chain recombines TRBV19 with TRBJ1-3, with unresolved D. Germline lookup yields CDR1 LNHDA and CDR2 SQIVND (reference sequence). V gave up 8 bases and J gave up 3 bases, with 11 bases separating them. The CDR3 loop spans 13 amino acids. CDR3 region: CASHADLGNTIYF. CDR3 bases: TGTGCCAGTCATGCGGATCTTGGAAACACCATATATTTT.

V usage is TRBV7-9 and J usage is TRBJ2-1, with 10 nucleotides matching TRBD1. The germline CDR1 and CDR2 sequences are SEHNR and FQNEAQ (reference sequence). CDR3 size: 11 residues. V gave up 8 bases and J gave up 14 bases; unmatched junction bases: 6. CDR3 sequence: CASPRQGAKFF. The CDR3, as DNA: TGTGCCAGCCCCCGACAGGGGGCTAAGTTCTTC.

This chain uses TRBV10-1 with TRBJ2-7; the match to TRBD1 covers 7 bases. Germline lookup yields CDR1 WNHNN and CDR2 SYGVQD (reference sequence). The V segment lost 2 bases and the J segment 3 bases; nucleotides outside the gene matches: 1. This CDR3 has 13 residues. Here the CDR3 reads CASSEDRDYEQYF. The CDR3 DNA sequence: TGCGCCAGCAGTGAGGACAGGGACTACGAGCAGTACTTC.

This chain uses TRBV13 with TRBJ2-1; 10 bases are shared with TRBD2. With V trimmed by 5 bases and J by 4 bases, 8 bases remained unmatched. Germline assignment: CDR1 PRHDT and CDR2 FYEKMQ (reference sequence). The length of the CDR3 is 16 residues. CDR3 sequence (DNA): TGTGCCAGCAGCCTTAGTAAGCGGGGGGGTTACAATGAGCAGTTCTTC. Translating it yields CASSLSKRGGYNEQFF.

The chain joins TRBV30 to TRBJ2-2; TRBD1 agrees at 10 bases. The trim removed 3 bases at V and 4 bases at J, leaving 5 bases unmatched. Per germline, CDR1 GTSNPN and CDR2 SVGIG (reference sequence). The CDR3 sequence is 15 residues long. The CDR3 bases are TGTGCCTGGAGAGGGGACAGGGGAAGCACCGGGGAGCTGTTTTTT. Translated, it gives CAWRGDRGSTGELFF.

A remark on this clone: Other DNA sequences in this specimen translate into the identical CDR3. The chain employs TRBV6-5 and TRBJ2-7, with 9 bases aligning to TRBD1. Germline V gives CDR1 MNHEY, CDR2 SVGAGI. With 5 bases clipped from V and 3 bases from J, the junction kept 5 bases outside the gene matches. CDR3 size: 14 residues. CDR3: CASSAGTGRYEQYF. CDR3 DNA sequence: TGTGCCAGCAGTGCCGGGACAGGGCGCTACGAGCAGTACTTC.

The chain uses TRBV5-5 and TRBJ2-1; TRBD2 might be the D (6 bases). Germline CDR1 and CDR2: SGHKS and YYEKEE (reference sequence). The V end lost 1 base, the J end lost 0 bases, and 14 bases lay between the germline ends. CDR3 size: 17 residues. The CDR3 DNA reads TGTGCCAGCAGCTTGTTTCGGGGGAGCGGCTCCTACAATGAGCAGTTCTTC. Translating gives CASSLFRGSGSYNEQFF.

This chain connects TRBV27 to TRBJ2-7; TRBD1 matches at 7 bases. The germline CDR1 and CDR2 sequences are MNHEY and SMNVEV (reference sequence). J lost 7 bases, V lost 7 bases, and 13 bases had no gene match. The CDR3 spans 14 residues. The CDR3 sequence is CASKGGSHSGEQYF. In DNA, the CDR3 is TGTGCCAGCAAAGGGGGCTCTCACTCCGGGGAGCAGTACTTC.

The genes are TRBV18 and TRBJ1-2; tentative D call: TRBD1 (6 bases). The germline V gene encodes CDR1 KGHSH and CDR2 LQKENI. The V and J ends lost 0 bases and 0 bases respectively, with 11 bases between them. The CDR3 length is 16 residues. The CDR3 bases are TGTGCCAGCTCACCACCGGGGGACAAATCTAACTATGGCTACACCTTC. Translated, it gives CASSPPGDKSNYGYTF.

The rearrangement uses TRBV6-1 and TRBJ1-2; weak D call: TRBD1 (5 bases). The CDR3 consists of 12 residues. CDR1 is MNHNS, CDR2 SASEGT, per germline. V was trimmed by 9 bases and J by 7 bases, leaving 15 bases between them. The CDR3 nucleotides read TGTGCCAGTCAGGGTGTTAAGTCTGGCTACACCTTC. Amino acid sequence: CASQGVKSGYTF.

Notes on this clone: The junction departs from germline at one end; a sequencing error may be responsible. This rearrangement joins TRBV11-2 to TRBJ2-2; D is unclear. This CDR3 is 14 amino acids long. The germline CDR1 and CDR2 sequences are SGHAT and FQNNGV. In DNA form, the CDR3 reads TGTGCCAGCAGCCTAGACGCGGCGTCTCGGGAGCTGTTTTTT. This translates into CASSLDAASRELFF.

This chain joins TRBV6-4 and TRBJ2-1; 9 positions match TRBD2. The CDR3 has 15 residues. The V and J ends lost 3 bases and 0 bases, in that order; junction bases with no gene match: 0. Per the germline V gene, CDR1 is MRHNA and CDR2 is SNTAGT. The CDR3 reads CASSETSGSYNEQFF. CDR3 nucleotide sequence: TGTGCCAGCAGTGAGACTAGCGGCTCCTACAATGAGCAGTTCTTC.

The chain is built from TRBV27 and TRBJ1-1; D is unclear. Looked up from germline, CDR1 is MNHEY and CDR2 is SMNVEV (reference sequence). The CDR3 contains 13 residues. V lost 6 bases and J 1 base, leaving 9 bases between the germline ends. This chain's CDR3 is CASSRSRNTEAFF. CDR3 sequence (DNA): TGTGCCAGCAGCCGGTCGCGGAACACTGAAGCTTTCTTT.

V gene TRBV5-4 combines with J gene TRBJ2-7; TRBD2 is a possible D gene (7 bases). The CDR3 covers 15 residues. V was cut by 4 bases and J by 3 bases, with 17 bases left in between. Looked up from germline, CDR1 is SGHNT and CDR2 is YYREEE (reference sequence). CDR3 loop: CASSLGASGVYEQYF. CDR3 DNA: TGTGCCAGCAGCCTGGGGGCTAGCGGAGTCTACGAGCAGTACTTC.

With regard to this clone: This sample includes further DNA sequences coding for the same CDR3. The chain is built from TRBV7-6 and TRBJ1-5; perhaps TRBD1 as D (5 bases). V lost 1 base and J 7 bases, leaving 11 bases between the germline ends. The CDR3 runs to 14 residues. Germline-derived CDR1 and CDR2 are SGHVS and FNYEAQ. In DNA, the CDR3 is TGTGCCAGCAGCTTAGGGCAGGGTGGCCAGCCCCAGCATTTT. It yields the protein CASSLGQGGQPQHF.

The chain is built from TRBV7-3 and TRBJ2-2, with 8 bases aligning to TRBD1. The CDR3 runs to 15 residues. Germline trimming cut 4 bases from V and 0 bases from J; bases unmatched to any gene: 1. CDR1 SGHTA and CDR2 FQGTGA come from the germline V gene. CDR3 in amino acids: CASSYRGSNTGELFF. CDR3 DNA sequence: TGTGCCAGCAGCTACAGGGGGTCGAACACCGGGGAGCTGTTTTTT.